Listed below are T cell receptor beta chains from one sample, sequenced in a study of cytotoxic CD8 clonotypes in ibrutinib-treated CLL. Method: immunoSEQ multiplex PCR; TCRdb's copy keeps in-frame clones and lacks some. The table includes about 40,000 clones, 60% to 75% detected once. Source: PBMCs, taken at disease progression, from a patient treated with ibrutinib. The receptors shown here come from a human donor with chronic lymphocytic leukemia. The CDR3 runs from the conserved cysteine through the conserved F or W. The order of the fields is J gene, D gene, clone size, V gene, CDR3 protein, CDR3 DNA. The D gene is left open where the match is weak. Clone sizes are given selectively: once, few, many, or a class where the clone is expanded.

TRBJ2-5 | TRBD2 | . | TRBV5-1 | CASSPGLDQAETQYF | TGCGCCAGCAGCCCGGGACTAGATCAGGCAGAGACCCAGTACTTC
TRBJ2-4 | . | . | TRBV30 | CAWSQGDKNIQYF | TGTGCCTGGTCACAGGGAGACAAAAACATTCAGTACTTC
TRBJ2-7 | TRBD2 | . | TRBV2 | CASRTGTSGGLSSYEQYF | TGTGCCAGTAGAACCGGGACTAGCGGGGGGCTAAGCTCCTACGAGCAGTACTTC
TRBJ2-1 | . | . | TRBV2 | CASSAVGEISYNEQFF | TGTGCCAGCAGTGCTGTAGGGGAGATCTCCTACAATGAGCAGTTCTTC
TRBJ1-2 | . | few | TRBV27 | CASSPGGGLRSNYGYTF | TGTGCCAGTTCCCCCGGGGGAGGATTGAGGTCTAACTATGGCTACACCTTC
TRBJ1-6 | . | . | TRBV27 | CASSVGQLTGRNSPLHF | TGTGCCAGCAGTGTAGGACAGTTGACGGGAAGGAATTCACCCCTCCACTTT
TRBJ2-1 | TRBD2 | . | TRBV30 | CAWRGLAGAYNEQFF | TGTGCCTGGAGGGGACTAGCGGGGGCCTACAATGAGCAGTTCTTC
TRBJ1-4 | . | . | TRBV28 | CASSLHRTHAGEKLFF | TGTGCCAGCAGTTTACATCGGACGCATGCTGGGGAAAAACTGTTTTTT
TRBJ1-2 | TRBD1 | . | TRBV18 | CASSRGQAPRGSASNYGYTF | TGTGCCAGCTCACGCGGACAGGCCCCGCGGGGGTCCGCATCCAACTATGGCTACACCTTC
TRBJ1-5 | . | few | TRBV18 | CASSLSGGQPQHF | TGTGCCAGCTCACTATCCGGAGGCCAGCCCCAGCATTTT
TRBJ2-2 | TRBD2 | . | TRBV7-9 | CASSIPGTRDTGELFF | TGTGCCAGCAGCATACCCGGGACTAGGGACACCGGGGAGCTGTTTTTT
TRBJ2-5 | TRBD2 | . | TRBV30 | CAWSGAGEAKETQYF | TGTGCCTGGAGTGGGGCGGGGGAAGCAAAAGAGACCCAGTACTTC
TRBJ1-6 | TRBD1 | . | TRBV4-1 | CASSRRVGQGAGRGDSPLHF | TGCGCCAGCAGCCGACGAGTGGGGCAGGGGGCCGGAAGGGGCGATTCACCTCTCCACTTT
TRBJ2-7 | . | . | TRBV25-1 | CASSERTGTGATYEQYF | TGTGCCAGCAGTGAACGCACGGGCACAGGTGCTACCTACGAGCAGTACTTC
TRBJ2-7 | . | . | TRBV30 | CAWSRLAMTYEQYF | TGTGCCTGGAGTCGGTTAGCGATGACCTACGAGCAGTACTTC
TRBJ2-3 | . | . | TRBV9 | CASSVQGASTDTQYF | TGTGCCAGCAGCGTCCAGGGTGCGAGCACAGATACGCAGTATTTT
TRBJ1-2 | . | few | TRBV18 | CASSPRPGHYGYTF | TGTGCCAGCTCACCACGCCCGGGCCACTATGGCTACACCTTC
TRBJ1-6 | . | . | TRBV5-4 | CASSLGGLGNSPLHF | TGTGCCAGCAGCTTAGGGGGGCTCGGTAATTCACCCCTCCACTTT
TRBJ2-5 | TRBD1 | . | TRBV28 | CASSLGQAEETQYF | TGTGCCAGCAGTTTAGGACAGGCTGAAGAGACCCAGTACTTC
TRBJ1-5 | . | . | TRBV11-3 | CASSRQFNQPQHF | TGTGCCAGCAGCCGACAGTTCAATCAGCCCCAGCATTTT
TRBJ2-5 | . | once | TRBV5-1 | CASSFGRTGSNAETQYF | TGCGCCAGCAGCTTTGGGCGTACAGGGAGTAATGCGGAGACCCAGTACTTC
TRBJ2-2 | . | . | TRBV5-4 | CASSHQQESTGELFF | TGTGCCAGCAGCCACCAACAGGAGAGCACCGGGGAGCTGTTTTTT
TRBJ1-4 | . | once | TRBV21-1 | CASSKGDDPNEKLFF | TGTGCCAGCAGCAAAGGGGACGACCCTAATGAAAAACTGTTTTTT
TRBJ1-1 | . | once | TRBV29-1 | CSVRAGGRTEAFF | TGCAGCGTCCGGGCGGGGGGTCGAACTGAAGCTTTCTTT
TRBJ2-7 | . | . | TRBV5-1 | CASSLDFREQYF | TGCGCCAGCAGCTTGGATTTTCGGGAGCAGTACTTC
TRBJ2-5 | . | . | TRBV28 | CASSLAGTQYF | TGTGCCAGCAGTTTGGCCGGGACCCAGTACTTC
TRBJ2-7 | TRBD1 | few | TRBV18 | CASSLGGQSYEQYF | TGTGCCAGCTCTCTAGGGGGCCAATCCTACGAGCAGTACTTC
TRBJ2-5 | . | . | TRBV30 | CAWSVERWRETQYF | TGTGCCTGGAGTGTAGAGCGGTGGCGAGAGACCCAGTACTTC
TRBJ2-4 | TRBD1 | . | TRBV5-1 | CASSPGQGSGIQYF | TGCGCCAGCAGCCCGGGACAGGGGAGTGGCATTCAGTACTTC